This section outlines one T cell receptor beta chain sequence together with its context. Its specificity is not known. Germline V gene lookup returns CDR1 SGDLS and CDR2 YYNGEE. The CDR3 sequence is 14 residues long. V lost 5 bases, J lost 0 bases, and 9 bases lay in between. This sample is drawn from a study of cytomegalovirus exposure and HLA in healthy donors. Study details: The platform used for the 110 or so validation repertoires matched that of the 600 to 800 first-cohort repertoires, a later analysis reported. General study results and limits: Three CMV-associated chains were confirmed in vitro to be specific for CMV antigens. Clusters of TCRs from the first cohort tended to co-occur in the 100 to 150 validation repertoires (as a later analysis found). Reports showed the classifier diagnosing cytomegalovirus status with high specificity and sensitivity.

Some clones are missing from TCRdb's copy, which holds only in-frame ones; the method was immunoSEQ multiplex PCR. Of some 80,000 clones listed, approximately 96% were seen once; the top ten hold 1.3%. This TCR was sampled from a woman in her late teens or twenties in good health and CMV-seronegative. The sequenced sample was PBMCs. The chain recombines TRBV9 with TRBJ1-3, with a possible D match to TRBD1 (5 bases). The CDR3 DNA follows: TGTGCCAGCAGTAGACAGTCCTCTGGAAACACCATATATTTT. This translates into CASSRQSSGNTIYF.